What follows describes a single T cell receptor beta chain. Antigen unknown. The data were taken from a study of cytomegalovirus exposure and HLA in healthy donors. Study-level points and caveats: Later genetic work tied a missense DCLRE1C variant to beta-chain V and J trimming. TCR beta sequences reportedly predicted most subjects' HLA-A and HLA-B alleles accurately.

CDR3 length: 16 residues. The V end lost 0 bases, the J end lost 5 bases, and 14 bases lay between the germline ends. Germline CDR1 reads LGHNA; CDR2 reads YNFKEQ. The PCR made use of 60 Vbeta and 13 Jbeta primers. The authors' processing: It was a later analysis that counted 83 million or so unique TCR beta chains, of which some 10 million were shared. The table came from immunoSEQ multiplex PCR; TCRdb's copy has only in-frame clones and leaves some out. V and J calls and clone size come straight from that table; D and trimming were deduced from the DNA. The sample carries more than 100,000 clones, around 72% recorded once.

The chain uses TRBV4-2 and TRBJ2-1, with a tentative D call TRBD2 (5 bases). The sequence was obtained from a man in his fifties in good health and CMV-seropositive. Sequenced: PBMCs. CDR3 sequence: CASSQEERPWDNEQFF. CDR3 coding DNA: TGTGCCAGCAGCCAAGAAGAGCGGCCCTGGGACAATGAGCAGTTCTTC.